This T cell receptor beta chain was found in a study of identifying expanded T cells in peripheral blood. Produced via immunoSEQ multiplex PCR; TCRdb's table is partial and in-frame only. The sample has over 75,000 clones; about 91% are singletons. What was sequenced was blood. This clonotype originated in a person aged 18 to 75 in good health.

The CDR3 sequence is CASGQKHGYTF. CDR3 coding DNA: TGTGCCTCGGGACAGAAACATGGCTACACCTTC. The chain links TRBV6-5 to TRBJ1-2, with TRBD1 matching over 7 bases. The V gene's germline CDR1 is MNHEY and CDR2 SVGAGI. The CDR3 runs to 11 residues. Trimming at V came to 11 bases and at J to 6 bases, leaving 6 bases not matched to a gene.